These 2 T cell receptor beta chains originate from one sample sequenced in a study of blood T cell repertoires in COVID-19. Some clones are missing from TCRdb's copy, which holds only in-frame ones; the method was immunoSEQ multiplex PCR. The sample holds about 340,000 clones, 92% seen once. Material: PBMCs or T cells enriched from blood (not recorded which). The receptors derive from a woman in her twenties or thirties who had recovered from COVID-19.

The rearrangement links TRBV5-1 to TRBJ2-2; TRBD2 matches 8 bases. The junction had 3 bases not matched to a gene; V was cut back by 4 bases and J by 1 base. CDR3 length equals 15 residues. The germline gives CDR1 SGHRS, CDR2 YFSETQ. The CDR3: CASSPSGRNTGELFF. DNA of the CDR3: TGCGCCAGCAGCCCCAGCGGGAGGAACACCGGGGAGCTGTTTTTT. The full variable domain, with the rest looked up from reference TRBV5-1 and TRBJ2-2, is KAGVTQTPRYLIKTRGQQVTLSCSPISGHRSVSWYQQTPGQGLQFLFEYFSETQRNKGNFPGRFSGRQFSNSRSEMNVSTLELGDSALYLCASSPSGRNTGELFFGEGSRLTVL.

The chain links TRBV30 to TRBJ2-7; 12 positions agree with TRBD1. In germline, CDR1 is GTSNPN, CDR2 SVGIG (reference sequence). Trimming at V came to 5 bases and at J to 9 bases, leaving 11 bases not matched to a gene. This CDR3 is 14 amino acids long. In nucleotides, the CDR3 is TGTGCCTGGGACCGGGACAGGGGGCACCTGGGGCAGTACTTC. Translation: CAWDRDRGHLGQYF.